The present T cell receptor beta chain was sequenced within a study of cytomegalovirus exposure and HLA in healthy donors. Primers included in the PCR were 60 Vbeta and 13 Jbeta primers. Here immunoSEQ multiplex PCR was the method, and the copy in TCRdb shows in-frame clones only, minus some. The sample has roughly 110,000 clones; approximately 82% are singletons. On this clone: Its target is not known.

Findings and caveats of the study: The presence/absence work took it that sequencing depth was about the same across donors.

The CDR3 runs 16 residues. Looked up from germline, CDR1 is SGHTA and CDR2 is FQGNSA. With 2 bases removed from V and 1 base from J, the gap between germline ends came to 12 bases. The sequence was collected from a man aged 30 to 39 in good health and CMV-seropositive. The sequenced sample consisted of PBMCs. The chain joins TRBV7-2 to TRBJ1-5; the D gene is possibly TRBD1 (6 bases). The CDR3 nucleotides are TGTGCCAGCAGCTTACAGGGCAGGGGAAGCAATCAGCCCCAGCATTTT. This gives the protein CASSLQGRGSNQPQHF.